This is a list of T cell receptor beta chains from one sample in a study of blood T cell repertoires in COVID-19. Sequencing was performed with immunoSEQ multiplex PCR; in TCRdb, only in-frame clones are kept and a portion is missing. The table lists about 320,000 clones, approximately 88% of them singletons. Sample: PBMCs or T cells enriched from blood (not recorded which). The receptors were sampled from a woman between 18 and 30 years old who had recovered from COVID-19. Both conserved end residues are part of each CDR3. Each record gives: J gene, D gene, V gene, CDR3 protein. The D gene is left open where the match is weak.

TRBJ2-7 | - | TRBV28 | CASSLPLVEQYF
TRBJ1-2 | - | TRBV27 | CASGTLAGEVVGYTF
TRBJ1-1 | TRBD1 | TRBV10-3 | CASSGGENTEAFF
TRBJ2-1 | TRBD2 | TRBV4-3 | CASSQGTSGGANDNEQFF
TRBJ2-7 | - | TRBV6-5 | CASRDSSFREQYF
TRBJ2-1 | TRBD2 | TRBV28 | CASSGLAGGLEPSYNEQFF
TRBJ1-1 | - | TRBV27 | CASSFPGNTEAFF
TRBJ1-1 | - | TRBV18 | CASSPIGGDTEAFF
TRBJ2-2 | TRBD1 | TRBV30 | CAWGSGQGDTGELFF
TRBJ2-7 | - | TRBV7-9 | CASSLERAISEQYF
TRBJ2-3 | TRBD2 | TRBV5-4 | CASSGGSGGNTDTQYF
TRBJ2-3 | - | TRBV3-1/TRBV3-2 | CASSQARTAVTDTQYF
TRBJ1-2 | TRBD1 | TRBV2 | CATQGADGYTF
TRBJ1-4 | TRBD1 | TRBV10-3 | CAISERGGGEKLFF
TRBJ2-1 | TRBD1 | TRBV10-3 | CAISDPGTGGARYNEQFF
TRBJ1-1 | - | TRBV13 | CASSSTSLLKAFF
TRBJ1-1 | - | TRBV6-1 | CASSEVRGTEAFF
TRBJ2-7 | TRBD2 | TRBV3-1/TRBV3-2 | CASSHKSPGGPPYEQYF
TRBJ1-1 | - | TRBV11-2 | CASSLVATEAFF
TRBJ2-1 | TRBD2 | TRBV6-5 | CASTASGAYNEQFF
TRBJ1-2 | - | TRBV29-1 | CSVYQGYGYTF
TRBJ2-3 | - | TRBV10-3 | CAISPRGASTDTQYF
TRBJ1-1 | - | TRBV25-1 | CASSDPTTGNTEAFF
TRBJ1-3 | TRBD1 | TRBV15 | CATSEDRAGNTIYF
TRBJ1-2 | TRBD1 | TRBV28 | CASRRTGGAIWDGYTF
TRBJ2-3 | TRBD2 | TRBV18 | CASSPNLGLAGETQYF
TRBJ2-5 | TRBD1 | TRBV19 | CASSIVAGQGGETQYF
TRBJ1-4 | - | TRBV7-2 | CASSLNGGPEKLFF
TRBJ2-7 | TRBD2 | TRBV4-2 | CASSQDLAGSYEQYF
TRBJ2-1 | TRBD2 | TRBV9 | CASSVGQRGGEQFF
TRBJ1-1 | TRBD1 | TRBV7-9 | CASSLEWGDRESGTEAFF
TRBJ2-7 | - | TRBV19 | CASSRLATSNEQYF
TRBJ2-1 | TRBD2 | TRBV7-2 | CASSLLAGQYNEQFF
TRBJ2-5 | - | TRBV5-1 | CASSLASATEYRRRTQYF
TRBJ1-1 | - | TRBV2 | CASSEEGSTEAFF
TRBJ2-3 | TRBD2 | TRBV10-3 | CAISEGLAGGTDTQYF
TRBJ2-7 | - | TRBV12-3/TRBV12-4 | CASSPLSSYEQYF
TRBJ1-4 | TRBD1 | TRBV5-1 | CASSLGQGVFNEKLFF
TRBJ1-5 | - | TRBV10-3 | CAISESQGGDQPQHF
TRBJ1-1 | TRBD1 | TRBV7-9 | CASSPTGTVWAFF
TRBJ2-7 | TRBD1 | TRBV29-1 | CSGGQGYEQYF
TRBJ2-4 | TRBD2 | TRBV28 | CASSSPGGGGGRNIQYF
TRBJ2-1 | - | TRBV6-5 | CASTKREVGNEQFF
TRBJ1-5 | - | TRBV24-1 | CATSASGTTVWNQPQHF
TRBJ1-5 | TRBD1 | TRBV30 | CAWDRGVNQPQHF
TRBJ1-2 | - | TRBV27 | CASSPPQTAGYGYTF
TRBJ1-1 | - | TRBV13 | CASSLRGASTEAFF
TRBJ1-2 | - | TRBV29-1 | CSVAPLGDSYGYTF
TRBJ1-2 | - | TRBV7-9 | CASSPRGGPYGYTF
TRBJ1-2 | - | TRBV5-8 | CASSVPFDSPPNYGYTF
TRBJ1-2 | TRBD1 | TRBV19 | CASSVRDSVAYGYTF
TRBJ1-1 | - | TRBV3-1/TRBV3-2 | CASSLNRVLVPEAFF
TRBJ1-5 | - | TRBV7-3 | CASSLNHRVYSNQPQHF
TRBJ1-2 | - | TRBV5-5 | CASSSNRVQGWTTNYGYTF